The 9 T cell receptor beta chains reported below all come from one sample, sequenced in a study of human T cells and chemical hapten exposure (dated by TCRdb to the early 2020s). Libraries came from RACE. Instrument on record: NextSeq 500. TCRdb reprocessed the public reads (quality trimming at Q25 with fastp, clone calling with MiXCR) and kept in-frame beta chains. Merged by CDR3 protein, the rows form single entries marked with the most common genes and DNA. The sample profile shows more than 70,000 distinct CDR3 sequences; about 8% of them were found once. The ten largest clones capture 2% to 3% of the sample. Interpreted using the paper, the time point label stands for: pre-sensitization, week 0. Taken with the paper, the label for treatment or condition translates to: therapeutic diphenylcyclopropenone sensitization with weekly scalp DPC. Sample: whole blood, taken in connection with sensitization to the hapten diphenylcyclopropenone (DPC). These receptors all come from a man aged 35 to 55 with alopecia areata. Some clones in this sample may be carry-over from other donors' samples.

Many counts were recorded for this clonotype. This CDR3 is CASSIELAAVYNEQFF. The CDR3 DNA reads as TGTGCCAGTAGTATAGAACTAGCGGCGGTCTACAATGAGCAGTTCTTC. The chain employs TRBV19 and TRBJ2-1; the match to TRBD2 covers 8 bases. Per the germline V gene, CDR1 is LNHDA and CDR2 is SQIVND (reference sequence). This CDR3 comprises 16 residues. V was clipped by 0 bases and J by 3 bases; unmatched bases: 4.

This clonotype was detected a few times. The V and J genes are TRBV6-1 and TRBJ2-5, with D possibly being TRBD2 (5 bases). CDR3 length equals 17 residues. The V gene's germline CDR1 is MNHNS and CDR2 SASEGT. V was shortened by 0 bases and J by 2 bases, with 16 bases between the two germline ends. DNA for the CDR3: TGTGCCAGCAGTGAAGCACATCTAGCATCGGGGCAAGAGACCCAGTACTTC. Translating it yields CASSEAHLASGQETQYF.

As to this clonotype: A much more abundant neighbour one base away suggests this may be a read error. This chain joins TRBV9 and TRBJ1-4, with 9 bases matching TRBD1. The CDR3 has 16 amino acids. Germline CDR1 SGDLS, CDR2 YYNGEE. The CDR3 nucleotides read TGTGCCACCAGCTCGACGGGACAGGGAACTAATGAAAAACTGTTTTTT. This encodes CATSSTGQGTNEKLFF. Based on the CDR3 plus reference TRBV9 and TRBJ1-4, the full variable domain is DSGVTQTPKHLITATGQRVTLRCSPRSGDLSVYWYQQSLDQGLQFLIQYYNGEERAKGNILERFSAQQFPDLHSELNLSSLELGDSALYFCATSSTGQGTNEKLFFGSGTQLSVL.

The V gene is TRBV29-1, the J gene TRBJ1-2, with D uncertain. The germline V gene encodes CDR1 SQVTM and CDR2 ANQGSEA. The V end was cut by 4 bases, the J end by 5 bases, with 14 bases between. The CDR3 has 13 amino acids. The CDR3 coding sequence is TGCAGCGTTGGGGCCGGGAACCTTTATGGCTACACCTTC. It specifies CSVGAGNLYGYTF.

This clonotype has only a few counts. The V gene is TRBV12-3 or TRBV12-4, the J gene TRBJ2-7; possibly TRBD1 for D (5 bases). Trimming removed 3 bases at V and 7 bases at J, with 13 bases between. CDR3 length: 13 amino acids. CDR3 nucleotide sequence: TGTGCCAGCAGTTTGGGCAGGGTAAGAGAGCAGTACTTC. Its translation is CASSLGRVREQYF.

DNA of the CDR3: TGTGCCAGCAGTCACAACCCAACAGGACTCTACGAGCAGTACGTC. It codes for CASSHNPTGLYEQYV. The chain recombines TRBV6-6 with TRBJ2-7, with D perhaps being TRBD1 or TRBD2 (5 bases each). V gave up 5 bases and J gave up 3 bases, with 17 bases separating them. Germline CDR1 and CDR2: MNHNY and SVGAGI (reference sequence). The CDR3 totals 15 residues.

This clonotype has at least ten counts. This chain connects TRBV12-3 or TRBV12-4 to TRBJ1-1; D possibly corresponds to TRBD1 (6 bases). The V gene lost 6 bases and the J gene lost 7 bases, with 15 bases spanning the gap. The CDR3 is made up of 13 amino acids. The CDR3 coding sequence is TGTGCCAGCAGGCTCTCAGGGGTCGGTGAAGCTTTCTTT. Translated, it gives CASRLSGVGEAFF.

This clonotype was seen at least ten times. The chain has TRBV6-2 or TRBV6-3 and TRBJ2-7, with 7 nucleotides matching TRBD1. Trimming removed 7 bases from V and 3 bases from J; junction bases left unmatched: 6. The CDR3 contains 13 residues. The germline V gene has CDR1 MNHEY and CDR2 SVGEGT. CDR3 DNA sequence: TGTGCCAGCACGGGACAGTTGCTCTACGAGCAGTACGTC. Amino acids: CASTGQLLYEQYV.

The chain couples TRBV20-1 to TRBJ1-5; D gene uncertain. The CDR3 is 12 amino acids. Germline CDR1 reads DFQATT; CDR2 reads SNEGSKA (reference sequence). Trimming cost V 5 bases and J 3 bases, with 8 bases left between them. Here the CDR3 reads CSAAGYNQPQHF. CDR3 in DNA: TGCAGTGCTGCGGGCTACAATCAGCCCCAGCATTTT.